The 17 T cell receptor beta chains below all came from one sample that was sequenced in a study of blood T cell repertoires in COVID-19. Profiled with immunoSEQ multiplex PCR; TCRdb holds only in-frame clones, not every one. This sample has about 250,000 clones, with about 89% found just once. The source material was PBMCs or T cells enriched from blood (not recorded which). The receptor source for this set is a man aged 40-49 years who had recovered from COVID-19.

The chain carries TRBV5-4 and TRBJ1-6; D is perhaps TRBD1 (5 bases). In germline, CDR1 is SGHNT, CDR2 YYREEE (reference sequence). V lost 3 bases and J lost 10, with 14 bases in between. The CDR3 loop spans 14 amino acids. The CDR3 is CASSSRTGGSPLHF. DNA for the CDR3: TGTGCCAGCAGCTCCCGGACCGGGGGGTCACCCCTCCACTTT.

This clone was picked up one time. This CDR3 is CASSSQGQGTGNTIYF. Written as DNA, the CDR3 is TGTGCCAGCAGTTCCCAAGGGCAGGGCACTGGAAACACCATATATTTT. This rearrangement joins TRBV27 to TRBJ1-3; D is possibly TRBD1 (5 bases). The CDR3 is 16 residues long. CDR1 and CDR2 (germline): MNHEY, SMNVEV (reference sequence). The ends were cut back, 4 bases at V and 2 bases at J, with 15 bases in the middle.

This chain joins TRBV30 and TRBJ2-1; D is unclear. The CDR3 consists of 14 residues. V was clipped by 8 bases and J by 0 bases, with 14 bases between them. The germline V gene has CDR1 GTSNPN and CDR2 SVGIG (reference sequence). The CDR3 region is CAAPYISSYNEQFF. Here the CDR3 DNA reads TGTGCCGCACCTTATATTAGCTCCTACAATGAGCAGTTCTTC.

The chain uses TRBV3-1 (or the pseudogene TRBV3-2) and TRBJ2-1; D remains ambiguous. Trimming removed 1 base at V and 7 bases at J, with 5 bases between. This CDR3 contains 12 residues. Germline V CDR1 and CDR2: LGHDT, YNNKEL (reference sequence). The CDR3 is CASSQAYNEQFF. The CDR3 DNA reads TGTGCCAGCAGCCAAGCGTATAATGAGCAGTTCTTC.

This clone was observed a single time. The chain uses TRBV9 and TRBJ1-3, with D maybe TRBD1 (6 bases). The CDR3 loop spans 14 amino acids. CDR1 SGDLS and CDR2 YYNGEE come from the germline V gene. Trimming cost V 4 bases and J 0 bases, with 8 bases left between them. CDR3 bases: TGTGCCAGCAGCCGGGACAACTCTGGAAACACCATATATTTT. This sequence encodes CASSRDNSGNTIYF.

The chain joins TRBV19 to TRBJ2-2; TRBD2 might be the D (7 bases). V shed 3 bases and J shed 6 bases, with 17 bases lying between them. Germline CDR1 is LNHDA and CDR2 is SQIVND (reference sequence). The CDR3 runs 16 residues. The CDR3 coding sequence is TGTGCCAGTAGTATCCCCGGGGGCGGGAGCGCCGGGGAGCTGTTTTTT. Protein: CASSIPGGGSAGELFF.

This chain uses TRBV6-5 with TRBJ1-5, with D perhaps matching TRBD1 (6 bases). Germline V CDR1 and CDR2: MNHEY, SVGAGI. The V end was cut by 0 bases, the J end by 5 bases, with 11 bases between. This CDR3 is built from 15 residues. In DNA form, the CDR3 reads TGTGCCAGCAGTTACTCCGGGACATCGTATCAGCCCCAGCATTTT. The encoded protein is CASSYSGTSYQPQHF.

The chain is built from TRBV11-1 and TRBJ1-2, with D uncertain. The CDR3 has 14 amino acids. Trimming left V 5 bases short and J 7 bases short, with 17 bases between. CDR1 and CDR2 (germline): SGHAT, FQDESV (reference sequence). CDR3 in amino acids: CASSNPSGIFGYTF. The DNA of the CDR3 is TGTGCCAGCAGCAACCCCTCAGGAATCTTTGGCTACACCTTC.

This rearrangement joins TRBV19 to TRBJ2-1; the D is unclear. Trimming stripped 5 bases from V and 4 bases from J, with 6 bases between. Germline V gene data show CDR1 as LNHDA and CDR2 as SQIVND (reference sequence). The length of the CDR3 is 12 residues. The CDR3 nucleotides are TGTGCCAGTAGTTCCAGGTACAATGAGCAGTTCTTC. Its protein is CASSSRYNEQFF. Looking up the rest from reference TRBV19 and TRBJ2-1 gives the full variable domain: DGGITQSPKYLFRKEGQNVTLSCEQNLNHDAMYWYRQDPGQGLRLIYYSQIVNDFQKGDIAEGYSVSREKKESFPLTVTSAQKNPTAFYLCASSSRYNEQFFGPGTRLTVL.

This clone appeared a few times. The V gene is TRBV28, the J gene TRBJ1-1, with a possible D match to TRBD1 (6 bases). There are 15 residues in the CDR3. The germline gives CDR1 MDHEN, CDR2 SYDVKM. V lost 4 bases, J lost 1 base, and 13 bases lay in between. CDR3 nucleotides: TGTGCCAGCAGTTCCCCCCACAGGGCGAACACTGAAGCTTTCTTT. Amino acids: CASSSPHRANTEAFF.

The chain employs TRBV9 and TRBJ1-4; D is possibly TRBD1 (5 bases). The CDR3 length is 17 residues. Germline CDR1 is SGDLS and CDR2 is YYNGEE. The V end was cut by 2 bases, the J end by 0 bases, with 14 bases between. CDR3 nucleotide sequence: TGTGCCAGCAGCGTGGGGGGTACACCGACAACTAATGAAAAACTGTTTTTT. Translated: CASSVGGTPTTNEKLFF.

CDR3 loop: CASSPGGGEYNEQFF. CDR3 bases: TGTGCCAGCAGCCCCGGGGGTGGGGAATACAATGAGCAGTTCTTC. V and J are TRBV3-1 (or the pseudogene TRBV3-2) and TRBJ2-1, with D possibly matching TRBD2 (6 bases). CDR1 LGHDT and CDR2 YNNKEL come from the germline V gene (reference sequence). This CDR3 has 15 residues. Deletions cut 4 bases from V and 4 bases from J, with 14 bases between.

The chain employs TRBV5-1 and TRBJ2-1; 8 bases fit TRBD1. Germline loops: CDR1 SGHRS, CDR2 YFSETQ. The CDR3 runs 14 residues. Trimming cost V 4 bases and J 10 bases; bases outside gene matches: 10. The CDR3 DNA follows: TGCGCCAGCAGCCAAGGACAGGGCGTGGACGAGCAGTTCTTC. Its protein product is CASSQGQGVDEQFF.

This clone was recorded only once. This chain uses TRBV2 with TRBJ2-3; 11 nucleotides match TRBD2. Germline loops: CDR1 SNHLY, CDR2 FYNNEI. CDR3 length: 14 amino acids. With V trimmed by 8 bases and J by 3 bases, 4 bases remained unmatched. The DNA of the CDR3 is TGTGCCAGCCACCGACTAGCGGGAACAGATACGCAGTATTTT. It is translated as CASHRLAGTDTQYF.

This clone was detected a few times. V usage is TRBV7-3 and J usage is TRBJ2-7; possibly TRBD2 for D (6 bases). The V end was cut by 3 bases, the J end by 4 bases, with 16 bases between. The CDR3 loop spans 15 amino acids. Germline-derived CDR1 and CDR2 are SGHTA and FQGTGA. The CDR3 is CASSFSGGDVYEQYF. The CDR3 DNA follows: TGTGCCAGCAGCTTCTCCGGCGGGGACGTTTACGAGCAGTACTTC.

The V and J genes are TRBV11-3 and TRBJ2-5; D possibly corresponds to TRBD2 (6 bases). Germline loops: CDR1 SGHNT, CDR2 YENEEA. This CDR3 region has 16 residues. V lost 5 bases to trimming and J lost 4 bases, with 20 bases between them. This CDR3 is CASSRPPGTPRETQYF. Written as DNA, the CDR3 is TGTGCCAGCAGCCGACCACCGGGGACTCCACGAGAGACCCAGTACTTC. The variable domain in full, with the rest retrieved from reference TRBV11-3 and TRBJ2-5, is EAGVVQSPRYKIIEKKQPVAFWCNPISGHNTLYWYLQNLGQGPELLIRYENEEAVDDSQLPKDRFSAERLKGVDSTLKIQPAELGDSAVYLCASSRPPGTPRETQYFGPGTRLLVL.

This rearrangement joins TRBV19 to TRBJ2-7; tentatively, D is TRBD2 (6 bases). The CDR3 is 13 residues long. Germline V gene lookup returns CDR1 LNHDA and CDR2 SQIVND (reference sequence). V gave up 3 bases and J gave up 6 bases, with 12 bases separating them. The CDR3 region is CASSIGGGGEQYF. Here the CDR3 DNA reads TGTGCCAGTAGTATCGGGGGAGGCGGCGAGCAGTACTTC.